The T cell receptor beta chain under discussion was sequenced for a study of T cells in Graves' hyperthyroidism and ophthalmopathy. Study findings and constraints: Most clonotypes expanded in thyroid above 0.001 were likewise present in blood.

The V end lost 1 base, the J end lost 1 base, and 12 bases lay between the germline ends. The CDR3 is 16 amino acids. Per germline, CDR1 SGHVS and CDR2 FQNEAQ. Uncontrolled infection, other autoimmune disease, pregnancy and lactation each barred patients from inclusion. Each diagnosis was grounded in clinical symptoms, serum thyroxine and TRAb, thyroid ultrasound, and orbital computed tomography. About this clonotype: Antigen specificity is unknown.

Amplification of TCR beta CDR3 regions used RNA as the template. The HTBI primer set was used in a first-round RT-PCR of the TCR CDR3. Each CDR3 protein gets one entry after TCRdb re-called the multiplex PCR reads with MiXCR. The sample yields hundreds of thousands of distinct CDR3 sequences, just under 20% seen once. The sequencing input was blood. The rearrangement joins TRBV7-8 to TRBJ2-3, with D possibly matching TRBD2 (7 bases). The clonotype was recovered from a man aged 35 to 55 with Graves' ophthalmopathy. The CDR3, as DNA: TGTGCCAGCAGCTTAGTGGGGGGGCTGCGCACAGATACGCAGTATTTT. Translating gives CASSLVGGLRTDTQYF.